This paragraph covers one T cell receptor (beta chain) sequence. V shed 3 bases and J shed 4 bases, with 10 bases lying between them. This CDR3 region has 13 residues. This specimen belongs to a study of blood T cell repertoires in COVID-19. Study details: Samples of COVID-19 (acute and convalescent) were obtained from the United States, Italy and Spain. From T cells, B-cell-depleted T cells, or PBMCs came the material, which was cDNA or gDNA.

In the original workflow: Estimated nucleated cell counts came from reference gene primer amplification. Repertoires were generated with immunoSEQ multiplex PCR, while TCRdb's copy carries only in-frame clones and drops some. The V and J calls and clone size were taken over from that table, and D and trimming were inferred from the DNA. The table includes approximately 120,000 clones, about 80% detected once. The TCR comes from a human donor in a cohort sampled during active COVID-19. The source material was peripheral blood. J is TRBJ2-7 and V is TRBV12-3 or TRBV12-4; possible D gene TRBD2, 6 bases. The CDR3 DNA reads as TGTGCCAGCAGTTTGGTGCGGGGTTACGAGCAGTACTTC. This gives the protein CASSLVRGYEQYF.